This entry concerns a single T cell receptor beta chain. Its antigen is unidentified. This CDR3 region has 14 residues. CDR1 is MNHEY, CDR2 SMNVEV, per germline (reference sequence). J was trimmed by 6 bases and V by 5 bases; bases with no gene match: 4. TCRdb's table, derived via immunoSEQ multiplex PCR, lists solely in-frame clones and lacks some. The table records around 4,600 clones, more than 55% of them present only once. The source of the sample is a study of radiation and T cells in renal cell carcinoma. Findings and caveats of the study: Compared with controls, irradiated tumors had more, larger dominant CDR3 motifs. In blood, top tumor clones expanded by 2 weeks, shrinking by 4. Compared with controls, irradiated tumors showed greater TCR clonality.

Treatment in this sample: 15 Gy SBRT to primary tumor, nephrectomy 4 weeks later. The tumor was a clear cell renal cell carcinoma. This clonotype originated in a woman aged 60-75 years with renal cell carcinoma. V is TRBV27 and J is TRBJ1-5; 10 nucleotides align to TRBD1. The specimen comprised tumor tissue, sampled from a patient whose treatment included radiotherapy and nephrectomy. CDR3 region: CASSPGQGGQPQHF. The CDR3 bases are TGTGCCAGCAGTCCTGGACAGGGGGGTCAGCCCCAGCATTTT.